The 15 T cell receptor beta chains presented below share a single source sample, sequenced in a study of T cell changes during pregnancy in multiple sclerosis. Profiling relied on immunoSEQ multiplex PCR, and the TCRdb table lists in-frame clones only, not all of them. This sample has about 41,000 clones; 90% occur once, and the top ten carry around 6.7%. This material consisted of CD8+ T cells from peripheral blood mononuclear cells, taken in the third trimester of pregnancy. The receptors derive from a female donor with multiple sclerosis, enrolled in a pregnancy study.

This clone was found many times. The chain carries TRBV19 and TRBJ2-2, with D maybe TRBD2 (6 bases). The ends were cut back, 10 bases at V and 1 base at J, with 19 bases in the middle. This CDR3 comprises 16 residues. Germline values: CDR1 LNHDA, CDR2 SQIVND (reference sequence). CDR3 DNA: TGTGCCACCGAAGGGGTGGCGGGACTGAACACCGGGGAGCTGTTTTTT. Translating gives CATEGVAGLNTGELFF.

There are a few counts of this clone. The chain employs TRBV7-9 and TRBJ2-1, with D unresolved. This CDR3 comprises 13 residues. CDR1 is SEHNR and CDR2 is FQNEAQ in the germline V gene (reference sequence). Trimming removed 1 base at V and 10 bases at J, with 11 bases between. CDR3 region: CASSLVYGSEQFF. The CDR3 bases are TGTGCCAGCAGCTTAGTTTACGGTAGCGAGCAGTTCTTC. The whole variable domain, remainder taken from reference TRBV7-9 and TRBJ2-1, is DTGVSQNPRHKITKRGQNVTFRCDPISEHNRLYWYRQTLGQGPEFLTYFQNEAQLEKSRLLSDRFSAERPKGSFSTLEIQRTEQGDSAMYLCASSLVYGSEQFFGPGTRLTVL.

This sequence joins TRBV7-3 and TRBJ2-5, with D perhaps TRBD2 (6 bases). The CDR3 length is 13 residues. V was trimmed by 2 bases and J by 5 bases, leaving 9 bases between them. Germline V gene sequence: CDR1 SGHTA, CDR2 FQGTGA. The CDR3 DNA sequence: TGTGCCAGCAGCTTAGCGGGAATGGAGACCCAGTACTTC. Translation gives CASSLAGMETQYF.

CDR3 in DNA: TGTGCCAGCAGCTCCGGGACAGATACTATTTCACCCCTCCACTTT. Translation: CASSSGTDTISPLHF. J is TRBJ1-6 and V is TRBV13, with TRBD1 matching 7 bases. The CDR3 is 15 amino acids. Losses at the gene ends were 4 bases for V and 9 bases for J; bases not matched to a gene: 9. Germline loops: CDR1 PRHDT, CDR2 FYEKMQ (reference sequence).

This rearrangement joins TRBV27 to TRBJ2-3, with 10 nucleotides matching TRBD1. V trimming: 9 bases; J trimming: 14 bases; junction bases outside the gene matches: 20. The CDR3 is 15 amino acids. Germline lookup yields CDR1 MNHEY and CDR2 SMNVEV (reference sequence). CDR3 DNA sequence: TGTGCCAGTAAGAGACAGGGGGCTTTCGGTGGCACCCGGTATTTT. Translation: CASKRQGAFGGTRYF.

This chain uses TRBV6-1 with TRBJ2-7; the D is unclear. The germline V gene has CDR1 MNHNS and CDR2 SASEGT. CDR3 length equals 16 residues. Trimming took 4 bases from V and 0 from J, leaving 16 bases between them. CDR3 coding DNA: TGTGCCAGCAGTGCTCACGGGTTTGTGGACTCCTACGAGCAGTACTTC. It encodes CASSAHGFVDSYEQYF.

The gene calls are TRBV6-6 and TRBJ2-1, with 12 positions matching TRBD2. V gave up 5 bases and J gave up 8 bases; unmatched junction bases: 10. CDR3 length: 16 residues. Germline V CDR1 and CDR2: MNHNY, SVGAGI (reference sequence). The CDR3 DNA sequence: TGTGCCAGCAGTCCTCTTGGACTAGCGGGAAGGGATGAGCAGTTCTTC. As protein: CASSPLGLAGRDEQFF.

V gene TRBV6-6 combines with J gene TRBJ2-5, with TRBD2 matching over 10 bases. This CDR3 region has 13 residues. The V gene end was trimmed by 10 bases and the J gene end by 1 base; junction bases not matched to a gene: 3. Germline V gives CDR1 MNHNY, CDR2 SVGAGI (reference sequence). In DNA, the CDR3 is TGTGCCATTAGCGGGAGGACCCAAGAGACCCAGTACTTC. It codes for CAISGRTQETQYF.

The chain recombines TRBV27 with TRBJ2-7; 8 positions agree with TRBD1. This CDR3 has 15 residues. With 6 bases clipped from V and 2 bases from J, the junction kept 9 bases outside the gene matches. CDR1 is MNHEY, CDR2 SMNVEV, per germline (reference sequence). CDR3 in amino acids: CASRSSPGQAYEQYF. CDR3 nucleotides: TGTGCCAGCAGAAGTTCTCCGGGACAGGCCTACGAGCAGTACTTC.

V gene TRBV7-3 combines with J gene TRBJ2-3, with 13 positions matching TRBD2. The CDR3 is made up of 17 amino acids. The germline gives CDR1 SGHTA, CDR2 FQGTGA. The V gene end was trimmed by 3 bases and the J gene end by 3 bases; junction bases not matched to a gene: 6. The CDR3: CASSFGLAGAGTDTQYF. In DNA form, the CDR3 reads TGTGCCAGCAGCTTCGGACTAGCGGGGGCGGGGACAGATACGCAGTATTTT.

There are a few counts of this clone. V is TRBV4-2 and J is TRBJ2-7, with 10 bases fitting TRBD1. Germline CDR1 LGHNA, CDR2 YNFKEQ. J was trimmed by 4 bases and V by 5 bases; bases with no gene match: 5. CDR3 length equals 14 residues. CDR3 residues: CASSAGTGVYEQYF. The CDR3 nucleotides are TGTGCCAGCAGCGCCGGGACAGGGGTATACGAGCAGTACTTC.

The chain has TRBV27 and TRBJ1-1; 9 bases align to TRBD1. This CDR3 contains 16 residues. The J segment lost 1 base and the V segment lost 6 bases, leaving 9 bases of the junction unmatched. Germline CDR1 reads MNHEY; CDR2 reads SMNVEV (reference sequence). The CDR3 sequence is CASRSRQGVENTEAFF. CDR3 DNA: TGTGCCAGCAGATCCCGACAGGGGGTTGAGAACACTGAAGCTTTCTTT.

The V gene is TRBV27, the J gene TRBJ2-7, with a weak D call TRBD1 (6 bases). The CDR3 is 13 amino acids. Trimming left V 4 bases short and J 3 bases short, with 10 bases between. The germline V gene encodes CDR1 MNHEY and CDR2 SMNVEV (reference sequence). The CDR3 DNA reads as TGTGCCAGCAGTTCTGGGACACACTACGAGCAGTACTTC. Protein product: CASSSGTHYEQYF.

This rearrangement joins TRBV5-6 to TRBJ2-1, with 11 bases identical to TRBD2. The CDR3 has 16 residues. The junction had 5 bases not matched to a gene; V was cut back by 0 bases and J by 6 bases. In germline, CDR1 is SGHDT, CDR2 YYEEEE. CDR3 sequence reads: CASSLERLAGINEQFF. The DNA of the CDR3 is TGTGCCAGCAGCTTGGAGCGACTAGCGGGAATCAATGAGCAGTTCTTC.

V is TRBV19 and J is TRBJ2-5; D perhaps matches TRBD2 (5 bases). The V end lost 0 bases, the J end lost 5 bases, and 7 bases lay between the germline ends. This CDR3 is built from 13 residues. Germline CDR1 LNHDA, CDR2 SQIVND (reference sequence). The CDR3 loop reads CASSIDGEETQYF. CDR3 nucleotides: TGTGCCAGTAGTATAGATGGGGAGGAGACCCAGTACTTC.